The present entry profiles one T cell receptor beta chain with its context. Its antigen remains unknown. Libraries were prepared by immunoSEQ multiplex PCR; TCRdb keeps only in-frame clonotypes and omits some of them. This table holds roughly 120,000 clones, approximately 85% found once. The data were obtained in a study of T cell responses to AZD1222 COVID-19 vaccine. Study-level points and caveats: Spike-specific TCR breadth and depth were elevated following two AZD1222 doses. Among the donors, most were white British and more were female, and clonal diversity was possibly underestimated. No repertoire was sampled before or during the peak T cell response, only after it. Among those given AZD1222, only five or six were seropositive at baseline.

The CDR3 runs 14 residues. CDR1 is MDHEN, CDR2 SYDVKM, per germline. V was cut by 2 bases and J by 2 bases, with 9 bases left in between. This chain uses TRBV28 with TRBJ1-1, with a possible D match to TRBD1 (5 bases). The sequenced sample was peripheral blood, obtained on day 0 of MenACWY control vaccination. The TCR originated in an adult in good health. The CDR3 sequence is CASSLRQSNTEAFF. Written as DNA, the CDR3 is TGTGCCAGCAGTTTAAGACAGAGTAACACTGAAGCTTTCTTT.